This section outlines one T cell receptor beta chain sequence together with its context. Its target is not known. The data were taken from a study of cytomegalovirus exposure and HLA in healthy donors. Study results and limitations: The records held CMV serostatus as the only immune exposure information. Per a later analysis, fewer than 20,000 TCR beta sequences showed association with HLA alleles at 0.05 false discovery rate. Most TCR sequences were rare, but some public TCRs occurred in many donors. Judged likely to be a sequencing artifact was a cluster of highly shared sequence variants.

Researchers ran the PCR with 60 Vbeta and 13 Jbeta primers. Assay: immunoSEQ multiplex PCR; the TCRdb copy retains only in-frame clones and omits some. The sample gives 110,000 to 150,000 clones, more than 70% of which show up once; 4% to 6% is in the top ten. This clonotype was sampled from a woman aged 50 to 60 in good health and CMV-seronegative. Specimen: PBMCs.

The DNA of the CDR3 is TGTGCCAGCAGCTGGACTAGCGGGGGGGCTTCATGGAATGAGCAGTTCTTC. It is translated as CASSWTSGGASWNEQFF. This chain joins TRBV7-2 and TRBJ2-1; the match to TRBD2 covers 15 bases. The CDR3 spans 17 residues. CDR1 is SGHTA and CDR2 is FQGNSA in the germline V gene. Trimming at V came to 4 bases and at J to 7 bases, leaving 8 bases not matched to a gene.